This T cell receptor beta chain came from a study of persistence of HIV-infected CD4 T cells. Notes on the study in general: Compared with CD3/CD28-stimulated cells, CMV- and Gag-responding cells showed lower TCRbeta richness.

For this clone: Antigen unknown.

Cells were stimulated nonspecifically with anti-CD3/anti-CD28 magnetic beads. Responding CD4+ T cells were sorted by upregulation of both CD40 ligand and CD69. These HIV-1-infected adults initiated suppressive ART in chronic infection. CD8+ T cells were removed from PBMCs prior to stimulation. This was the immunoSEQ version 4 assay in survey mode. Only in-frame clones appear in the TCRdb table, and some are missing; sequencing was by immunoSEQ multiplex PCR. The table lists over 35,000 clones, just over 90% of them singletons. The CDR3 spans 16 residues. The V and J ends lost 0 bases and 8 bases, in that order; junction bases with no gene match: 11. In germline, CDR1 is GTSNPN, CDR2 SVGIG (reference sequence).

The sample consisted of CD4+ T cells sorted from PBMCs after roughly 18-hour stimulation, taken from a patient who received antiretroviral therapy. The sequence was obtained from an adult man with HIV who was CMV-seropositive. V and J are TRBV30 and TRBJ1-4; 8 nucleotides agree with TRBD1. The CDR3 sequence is CAWSVLGGQVGEKLFF. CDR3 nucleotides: TGTGCCTGGAGTGTACTGGGGGGACAGGTTGGAGAAAAACTGTTTTTT. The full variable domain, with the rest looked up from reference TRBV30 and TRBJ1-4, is SQTIHQWPATLVQPVGSPLSLECTVEGTSNPNLYWYRQAAGRGLQLLFYSVGIGQISSEVPQNLSASRPQDRQFILSSKKLLLSDSGFYLCAWSVLGGQVGEKLFFGSGTQLSVL.